This T cell receptor (beta chain) was sequenced for a study of shared T cell receptors in the human thymus. TCRdb keeps only in-frame clones here, not all; method: immunoSEQ multiplex PCR. The table includes some 720,000 clones, approximately 88% detected once. CDR3 length: 14 amino acids. The same specimen was also included in a second study, on human thymus T cells. That paper states: Congenital heart defects were the reason for the corrective surgery that the donors, healthy Finnish infants, were having. Resections obtained during corrective heart surgery supplied the thymus tissue. Related research reported highly overlapping thymic repertoires among unrelated individuals.

This receptor was identified in a boy under two years old with a congenital heart defect. The rearrangement links TRBV21-1 to TRBJ2-7; the table calls TRBD1, which could not be checked here. TRBV21-1 is recorded as a pseudogene. Sequencing used thymocytes. CDR3 in DNA: TGTGCCAGCAGCAGCGGACAGGGCTCCTACGAGCAGTACTTC. Protein: CASSSGQGSYEQYF.